This TCR beta chain is drawn from a study of cytomegalovirus exposure and HLA in healthy donors. Study conclusions and caveats: Diagnosis of cytomegalovirus status made by the classifier reportedly showed high specificity and sensitivity.

Primers for the PCR totalled 60 Vbeta and 13 Jbeta. Method: immunoSEQ multiplex PCR; TCRdb's copy keeps in-frame clones and lacks some. Its table lists around 48,000 clones. Comments on this clone: The antigen is undetermined.

The CDR3 loop spans 14 amino acids. The germline V and J ends were trimmed by 4 bases and 4 bases, with 14 bases remaining between them. Germline V gene data show CDR1 as SGHAT and CDR2 as FQNNGV. The sample was PBMCs. The chain employs TRBV11-2 and TRBJ2-7; possibly TRBD1 for D (5 bases). The clonotype comes from a female donor in good health and CMV-seronegative. This chain's CDR3 is CASSSPKRGYEQYF. The CDR3 bases are TGTGCCAGCAGCTCTCCCAAAAGGGGTTACGAGCAGTACTTC. Looking up the rest from reference TRBV11-2 and TRBJ2-7 gives the full variable domain: EAGVAQSPRYKIIEKRQSVAFWCNPISGHATLYWYQQILGQGPKLLIQFQNNGVVDDSQLPKDRFSAERLKGVDSTLKIQPAKLEDSAVYLCASSSPKRGYEQYFGPGTRLTVT.